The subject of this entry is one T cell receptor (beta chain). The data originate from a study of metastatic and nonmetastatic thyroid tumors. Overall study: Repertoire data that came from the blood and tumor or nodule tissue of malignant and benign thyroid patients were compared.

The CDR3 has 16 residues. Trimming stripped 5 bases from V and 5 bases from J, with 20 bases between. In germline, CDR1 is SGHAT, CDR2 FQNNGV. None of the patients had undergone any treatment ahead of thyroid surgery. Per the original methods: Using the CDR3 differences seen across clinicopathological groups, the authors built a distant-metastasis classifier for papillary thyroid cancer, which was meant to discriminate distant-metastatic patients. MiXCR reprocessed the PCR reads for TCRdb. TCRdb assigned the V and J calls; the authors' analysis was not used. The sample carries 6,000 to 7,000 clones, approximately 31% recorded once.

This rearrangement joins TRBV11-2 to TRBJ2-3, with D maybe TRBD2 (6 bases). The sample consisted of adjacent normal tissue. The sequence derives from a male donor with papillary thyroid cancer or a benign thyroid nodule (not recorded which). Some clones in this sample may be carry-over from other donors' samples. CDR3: CASSPHGGNVIDTQYF. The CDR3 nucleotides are TGTGCCAGCAGCCCCCATGGAGGGAACGTGATAGATACGCAGTATTTT. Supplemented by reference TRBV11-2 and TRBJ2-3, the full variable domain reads EAGVAQSPRYKIIEKRQSVAFWCNPISGHATLYWYQQILGQGPKLLIQFQNNGVVDDSQLPKDRFSAERLKGVDSTLKIQPAKLEDSAVYLCASSPHGGNVIDTQYFGPGTRLTVL.